The 32 T cell receptor beta chains presented below share a single source sample, sequenced in a study of technical replicates of blood from several donors. Sequenced by immunoSEQ multiplex PCR; TCRdb stores in-frame clones only, minus some. The sample carries approximately 73,000 clones, around 93% recorded once. Sample: T cells isolated from PBMCs. The receptors were sampled from a human donor in good health.

This clone has just one count. The chain combines TRBV6-6 with TRBJ2-5; D is perhaps TRBD2 (6 bases). This CDR3 has 13 residues. The germline V and J ends were trimmed by 6 bases and 1 base, with 9 bases remaining between them. The germline V gene has CDR1 MNHNY and CDR2 SVGAGI (reference sequence). The CDR3, as DNA: TGTGCCAGCAGGGACTACACCCAAGAGACCCAGTACTTC. This codes for CASRDYTQETQYF.

The chain combines TRBV15 with TRBJ2-5; D is perhaps TRBD2 (6 bases). V gave up 1 base and J gave up 0 bases, with 9 bases separating them. The CDR3 runs to 15 residues. The germline V gene has CDR1 LNHNV and CDR2 YYDKDF (reference sequence). The CDR3, as DNA: TGTGCCACCAGCAGAGTTCAGCGGGACCAAGAGACCCAGTACTTC. Its protein is CATSRVQRDQETQYF. Using reference TRBV15 and TRBJ2-5 for the parts outside the CDR3, the full variable domain is DAMVIQNPRYQVTQFGKPVTLSCSQTLNHNVMYWYQQKSSQAPKLLFHYYDKDFNNEADTPDNFQSRRPNTSFCFLDIRSPGLGDTAMYLCATSRVQRDQETQYFGPGTRLLVL.

The chain has TRBV18 and TRBJ2-6, with D possibly matching TRBD2 (6 bases). CDR3 size: 17 residues. The V gene's germline CDR1 is KGHSH and CDR2 LQKENI. The V and J ends lost 2 bases and 0 bases respectively, with 11 bases between them. CDR3 protein: CASSPWDFSSGANVLTF. The CDR3 DNA follows: TGTGCCAGCTCACCATGGGACTTCAGCTCTGGGGCCAACGTCCTGACTTTC. Combining the CDR3 with reference TRBV18 and TRBJ2-6 gives the whole variable domain NAGVMQNPRHLVRRRGQEARLRCSPMKGHSHVYWYRQLPEEGLKFMVYLQKENIIDESGMPKERFSAEFPKEGPSILRIQQVVRGDSAAYFCASSPWDFSSGANVLTFGAGSRLTVL.

The chain joins TRBV4-1 to TRBJ2-6; 7 bases map to TRBD2. CDR3 size: 17 residues. Germline CDR1 reads MGHRA; CDR2 reads YSYEKL. The junction had 10 bases not matched to a gene; V was cut back by 4 bases and J by 4 bases. CDR3 protein: CASSRGREGYGANVLTF. CDR3 bases: TGCGCCAGCAGCCGAGGCAGGGAGGGCTACGGGGCCAACGTCCTGACTTTC.

The gene calls are TRBV4-3 and TRBJ2-7; 7 bases line up with TRBD1. V gave up 5 bases and J gave up 4 bases; unmatched junction bases: 5. CDR1 and CDR2 from the germline V gene are LGHNA and YSLEER. CDR3 length equals 13 residues. The CDR3 nucleotides read TGCGCCAGCAGCTATTACAGGGGTTACGAGCAGTACTTC. Its translation is CASSYYRGYEQYF.

The chain joins TRBV2 to TRBJ1-2, with a weak D call TRBD1 (5 bases). CDR1 is SNHLY and CDR2 is FYNNEI in the germline V gene. V was pared by 5 bases and J by 1 base, with 11 bases between. The CDR3 spans 14 residues. CDR3 sequence: CASSPDTVNYGYTF. The CDR3 DNA reads TGTGCCAGCAGTCCGGACACCGTTAACTATGGCTACACCTTC.

The chain employs TRBV10-3 and TRBJ1-1; TRBD1 agrees at 8 bases. The germline V gene encodes CDR1 ENHRY and CDR2 SYGVKD. The CDR3 sequence is 12 residues long. V shed 8 bases and J 1 base; nucleotides not matched to a gene: 0. CDR3 nucleotide sequence: TGTGCCATCGGACAGGGGAACACTGAAGCTTTCTTT. This codes for CAIGQGNTEAFF.

This chain joins TRBV9 and TRBJ2-5, with unresolved D. V lost 1 base and J lost 2, with 12 bases in between. CDR1 and CDR2 (germline): SGDLS, YYNGEE. The CDR3 length is 15 residues. The CDR3 reads CASSVMTGPQETQYF. CDR3 sequence (DNA): TGTGCCAGCAGCGTAATGACGGGTCCACAAGAGACCCAGTACTTC.

V and J are TRBV7-9 and TRBJ2-7, with 7 nucleotides matching TRBD1. Trimming took 4 bases from V and 5 from J; bases not matched to a gene: 11. The CDR3 covers 15 residues. Per the germline V gene, CDR1 is SEHNR and CDR2 is FQNEAQ (reference sequence). CDR3 region: CASSSRPTGTHEQYF. In nucleotides, the CDR3 is TGTGCCAGCAGCTCCCGCCCGACAGGGACCCACGAGCAGTACTTC. The full variable domain, with the rest looked up from reference TRBV7-9 and TRBJ2-7, is DTGVSQNPRHKITKRGQNVTFRCDPISEHNRLYWYRQTLGQGPEFLTYFQNEAQLEKSRLLSDRFSAERPKGSFSTLEIQRTEQGDSAMYLCASSSRPTGTHEQYFGPGTRLTVT.

The genes are TRBV5-8 and TRBJ2-5, with 7 bases that match TRBD2. The V segment lost 6 bases and the J segment 1 base; nucleotides outside the gene matches: 9. The CDR3 consists of 15 residues. Germline CDR1 reads SGHTS; CDR2 reads YDEGEE. The CDR3 protein is CASTPGREIQETQYF. CDR3 bases: TGTGCCAGCACCCCGGGGCGGGAGATCCAAGAGACCCAGTACTTC.

The chain uses TRBV6-1 and TRBJ2-1, with D perhaps TRBD2 (6 bases). V was pared by 1 base and J by 4 bases, with 11 bases between. Germline V lookup: CDR1 MNHNS, CDR2 SASEGT. The CDR3 totals 15 residues. This CDR3 is CASSEDGGSYNEQFF. The CDR3 DNA is TGTGCCAGCAGTGAAGACGGGGGATCATACAATGAGCAGTTCTTC.

The rearrangement links TRBV7-3 to TRBJ2-1, with no clear D. The CDR3 covers 16 residues. Trimming stripped 0 bases from V and 5 bases from J, with 14 bases between. Germline V gene lookup returns CDR1 SGHTA and CDR2 FQGTGA. The CDR3 region is CASSLTGGAPNNEQFF. The DNA for the CDR3 is TGTGCCAGCAGCTTAACTGGCGGAGCCCCCAACAATGAGCAGTTCTTC.

The chain is built from TRBV9 and TRBJ2-7, with 11 nucleotides matching TRBD1. Germline trimming cut 6 bases from V and 2 bases from J; bases unmatched to any gene: 7. The CDR3 is 15 residues long. Germline loops: CDR1 SGDLS, CDR2 YYNGEE. The CDR3 DNA reads TGTGCCAGCATACCGGGACAGGGGGTCACCTACGAGCAGTACTTC. It codes for CASIPGQGVTYEQYF.

The chain joins TRBV11-2 to TRBJ2-1; 8 nucleotides align to TRBD1. This CDR3 is built from 16 residues. CDR1 SGHAT and CDR2 FQNNGV come from the germline V gene. Unmatched junction bases numbered 6, after V lost 5 bases and J lost 0 bases. CDR3 region: CASSGSGTGSYNEQFF. CDR3 bases: TGTGCCAGCAGCGGATCCGGGACAGGCTCCTACAATGAGCAGTTCTTC.

The rearrangement joins TRBV2 to TRBJ1-2, with 10 bases identical to TRBD1. The V gene's germline CDR1 is SNHLY and CDR2 FYNNEI. Unmatched junction bases numbered 6, after V lost 7 bases and J lost 4 bases. The CDR3 is 14 residues long. The CDR3 loop is CASTEGTGVYGYTF. CDR3 nucleotides: TGTGCCAGCACCGAGGGGACAGGGGTCTATGGCTACACCTTC.

The rearrangement uses TRBV9 and TRBJ2-1, with D perhaps TRBD2 (6 bases). The germline V gene has CDR1 SGDLS and CDR2 YYNGEE. CDR3 length equals 17 residues. The V and J ends lost 0 bases and 7 bases respectively, with 20 bases between them. This CDR3 is CASSVVGRSSDLNEQFF. In DNA form, the CDR3 reads TGTGCCAGCAGCGTAGTTGGGCGGTCTAGCGATTTAAATGAGCAGTTCTTC.

The chain employs TRBV13 and TRBJ2-3; 7 bases match TRBD1. J was trimmed by 4 bases and V by 4 bases; bases with no gene match: 14. The germline CDR1 and CDR2 sequences are PRHDT and FYEKMQ (reference sequence). The CDR3 extends over 17 amino acids. CDR3 in DNA: TGTGCCAGCAGCTCGGGCAAGACAGGGATGGTGGCAGATACGCAGTATTTT. Its protein is CASSSGKTGMVADTQYF.

This clone came up once. The J gene is TRBJ2-2, the V gene TRBV11-2; TRBD2 aligns across 8 bases. V lost 7 bases to trimming and J lost 1 base; unmatched junction nucleotides: 5. The germline gives CDR1 SGHAT, CDR2 FQNNGV. The CDR3 is made up of 15 amino acids. The chain's CDR3 is CASIPGLVNTGELFF. CDR3 bases: TGTGCCAGCATACCGGGACTAGTGAACACCGGGGAGCTGTTTTTT. Full variable domain (outside the CDR3, taken from reference TRBV11-2 and TRBJ2-2): EAGVAQSPRYKIIEKRQSVAFWCNPISGHATLYWYQQILGQGPKLLIQFQNNGVVDDSQLPKDRFSAERLKGVDSTLKIQPAKLEDSAVYLCASIPGLVNTGELFFGEGSRLTVL.

This chain connects TRBV5-6 to TRBJ2-7; TRBD2 matches 8 bases. The J segment lost 1 base and the V segment lost 5 bases, leaving 5 bases of the junction unmatched. The germline V gene encodes CDR1 SGHDT and CDR2 YYEEEE. CDR3 length equals 14 residues. CDR3 region: CASRDLAGSYEQYF. The CDR3 nucleotides are TGTGCCAGCAGGGATTTAGCGGGATCCTACGAGCAGTACTTC. Variable domain in full (rest from reference TRBV5-6 and TRBJ2-7): DAGVTQSPTHLIKTRGQQVTLRCSPKSGHDTVSWYQQALGQGPQFIFQYYEEEERQRGNFPDRFSGHQFPNYSSELNVNALLLGDSALYLCASRDLAGSYEQYFGPGTRLTVT.

V is TRBV5-4 and J is TRBJ2-2, with 7 bases identical to TRBD2. Per germline, CDR1 SGHNT and CDR2 YYREEE (reference sequence). After removal of 0 bases from V and 2 bases from J, the junction contained 4 bases not matched to a gene. The CDR3 length is 16 residues. The CDR3 DNA follows: TGTGCCAGCAGCTTGGAGCTAGCGGCTAACACCGGGGAGCTGTTTTTT. It specifies CASSLELAANTGELFF. Based on the CDR3 plus reference TRBV5-4 and TRBJ2-2, the full variable domain is ETGVTQSPTHLIKTRGQQVTLRCSSQSGHNTVSWYQQALGQGPQFIFQYYREEENGRGNFPPRFSGLQFPNYSSELNVNALELDDSALYLCASSLELAANTGELFFGEGSRLTVL.

This clone was detected only a few times. The chain is built from TRBV5-4 and TRBJ2-7; 7 bases are a match to TRBD2. This CDR3 is 15 amino acids long. With 0 bases clipped from V and 3 bases from J, the junction kept 6 bases outside the gene matches. Per germline, CDR1 SGHNT and CDR2 YYREEE (reference sequence). CDR3 nucleotide sequence: TGTGCCAGCAGCTTGGATCTAGCGGAGATCTACGAGCAGTACTTC. This encodes CASSLDLAEIYEQYF. Drawing the rest from reference TRBV5-4 and TRBJ2-7, the complete variable domain is ETGVTQSPTHLIKTRGQQVTLRCSSQSGHNTVSWYQQALGQGPQFIFQYYREEENGRGNFPPRFSGLQFPNYSSELNVNALELDDSALYLCASSLDLAEIYEQYFGPGTRLTVT.

The rearrangement links TRBV11-2 to TRBJ2-5, with TRBD2 as a possible D gene (5 bases). Germline V CDR1 and CDR2: SGHAT, FQNNGV. The CDR3 runs 13 residues. V gave up 3 bases and J gave up 4 bases, with 9 bases separating them. CDR3 DNA sequence: TGTGCCAGCAGCTTCTTCGGAGGAGAGACCCAGTACTTC. This gives the protein CASSFFGGETQYF.

The chain has TRBV15 and TRBJ1-5, with D tentatively TRBD1 (5 bases). The CDR3 covers 15 residues. Germline CDR1 LNHNV, CDR2 YYDKDF (reference sequence). The V end was cut by 3 bases, the J end by 0 bases, with 9 bases between. The CDR3 protein is CATSRRGVSNQPQHF. As DNA, the CDR3 is TGTGCCACCAGCAGGCGGGGGGTTAGCAATCAGCCCCAGCATTTT.

The CDR3 DNA reads as TGTGCCAGCAGCGTAAACCTACTACCGGGACAGGGGAACTATGGCTACACCTTC. It is translated as CASSVNLLPGQGNYGYTF. The chain links TRBV9 to TRBJ1-2; the match to TRBD1 covers 10 bases. CDR3 length: 18 amino acids. Losses at the gene ends were 1 base for V and 2 bases for J; bases not matched to a gene: 11. Germline assignment: CDR1 SGDLS and CDR2 YYNGEE.

The rearrangement uses TRBV2 and TRBJ2-7; 7 positions match TRBD2. Trimming removed 0 bases from V and 3 bases from J; junction bases left unmatched: 5. Per germline, CDR1 SNHLY and CDR2 FYNNEI. This CDR3 region has 15 residues. The CDR3 here is CASSEARDYGYEQYF. Written as DNA, the CDR3 is TGTGCCAGCAGTGAAGCGCGGGACTATGGCTACGAGCAGTACTTC.

This chain connects TRBV7-9 to TRBJ2-1; possible D gene TRBD2, 6 bases. The germline V gene encodes CDR1 SEHNR and CDR2 FQNEAQ (reference sequence). Deletions cut 1 base from V and 11 bases from J, with 12 bases between. The length of the CDR3 is 13 residues. CDR3 coding DNA: TGTGCCAGCAGCTTAGAGCTCGCGGGGAAGCAGTTCTTC. Translating gives CASSLELAGKQFF.

The J gene is TRBJ1-1, the V gene TRBV28; 8 bases are shared with TRBD1. This CDR3 spans 16 amino acids. With V trimmed by 5 bases and J by 0 bases, 8 bases remained unmatched. Germline CDR1 reads MDHEN; CDR2 reads SYDVKM. CDR3 in amino acids: CASSLAPQGVNTEAFF. CDR3 coding DNA: TGTGCCAGCAGTCTAGCCCCACAGGGGGTGAACACTGAAGCTTTCTTT.

The V gene is TRBV19, the J gene TRBJ2-7; 7 bases are a match to TRBD1. Germline V gene sequence: CDR1 LNHDA, CDR2 SQIVND (reference sequence). With 3 bases clipped from V and 0 bases from J, the junction kept 2 bases outside the gene matches. The CDR3 totals 14 residues. The CDR3 DNA reads as TGTGCCAGTAGTATGGGGGACAGCTCCTACGAGCAGTACTTC. This sequence encodes CASSMGDSSYEQYF.

The chain couples TRBV5-1 to TRBJ2-7, with D unresolved. The germline gives CDR1 SGHRS, CDR2 YFSETQ. The CDR3 length is 14 residues. The germline V and J ends were trimmed by 1 base and 2 bases, with 10 bases remaining between them. CDR3 coding DNA: TGCGCCAGCAGCTTGACAGAGATGACCTACGAGCAGTACTTC. Translating gives CASSLTEMTYEQYF.

This chain links TRBV6-6 with TRBJ2-7; no clear D. The CDR3 spans 14 residues. Germline lookup yields CDR1 MNHNY and CDR2 SVGAGI (reference sequence). Trimming took off 0 bases at V and 1 base at J, with 7 bases between the two ends. CDR3 nucleotide sequence: TGTGCCAGCAGTTACTCTGCCAGTTCCTACGAGCAGTACTTC. As protein: CASSYSASSYEQYF.

The chain is built from TRBV30 and TRBJ2-7; D possibly corresponds to TRBD2 (6 bases). The CDR3 is made up of 13 amino acids. Trimming stripped 5 bases from V and 0 bases from J, with 11 bases between. Germline V gene lookup returns CDR1 GTSNPN and CDR2 SVGIG (reference sequence). The CDR3 region is CAWGGLLSYEQYF. In nucleotides, the CDR3 is TGTGCCTGGGGGGGACTCCTCTCCTACGAGCAGTACTTC.

CDR3 amino acids: CAWSGTSDEIYNEQFF. The CDR3 DNA reads TGTGCCTGGAGTGGGACTAGCGACGAGATCTACAATGAGCAGTTCTTC. The chain is built from TRBV30 and TRBJ2-1; 9 nucleotides line up with TRBD2. This CDR3 spans 16 amino acids. The V gene's germline CDR1 is GTSNPN and CDR2 SVGIG (reference sequence). V lost 1 base, J lost 3 bases, and 7 bases stayed unmatched.